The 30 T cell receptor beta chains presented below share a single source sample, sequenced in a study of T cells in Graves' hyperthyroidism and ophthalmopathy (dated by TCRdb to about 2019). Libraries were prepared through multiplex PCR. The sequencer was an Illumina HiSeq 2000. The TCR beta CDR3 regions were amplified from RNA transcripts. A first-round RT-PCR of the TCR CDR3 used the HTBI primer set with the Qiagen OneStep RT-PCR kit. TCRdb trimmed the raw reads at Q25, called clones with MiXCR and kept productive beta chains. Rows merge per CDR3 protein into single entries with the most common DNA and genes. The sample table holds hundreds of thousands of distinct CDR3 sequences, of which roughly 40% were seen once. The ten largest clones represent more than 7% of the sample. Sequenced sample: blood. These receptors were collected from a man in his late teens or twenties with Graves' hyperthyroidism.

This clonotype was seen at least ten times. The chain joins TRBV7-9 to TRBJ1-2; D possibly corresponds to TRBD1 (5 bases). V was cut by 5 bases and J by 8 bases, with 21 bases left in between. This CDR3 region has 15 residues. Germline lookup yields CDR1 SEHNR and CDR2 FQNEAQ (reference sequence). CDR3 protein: CASSERDQVPLGYTF. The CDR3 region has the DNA TGTGCCAGCAGCGAACGGGACCAGGTTCCATTAGGCTACACCTTC.

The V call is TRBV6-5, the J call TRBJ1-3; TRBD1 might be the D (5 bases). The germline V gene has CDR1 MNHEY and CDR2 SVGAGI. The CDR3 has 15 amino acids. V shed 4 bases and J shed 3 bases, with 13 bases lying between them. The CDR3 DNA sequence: TGTGCCAGCAGTTCGCAGGGTCAGATTGGAAACACCATATATTTT. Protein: CASSSQGQIGNTIYF.

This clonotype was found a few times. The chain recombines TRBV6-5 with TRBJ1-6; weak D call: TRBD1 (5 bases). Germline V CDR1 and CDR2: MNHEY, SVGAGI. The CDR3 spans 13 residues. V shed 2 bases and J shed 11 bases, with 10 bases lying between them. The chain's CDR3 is CASSYEGVAPLHF. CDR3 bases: TGTGCCAGCAGTTACGAAGGGGTTGCACCCCTCCACTTT.

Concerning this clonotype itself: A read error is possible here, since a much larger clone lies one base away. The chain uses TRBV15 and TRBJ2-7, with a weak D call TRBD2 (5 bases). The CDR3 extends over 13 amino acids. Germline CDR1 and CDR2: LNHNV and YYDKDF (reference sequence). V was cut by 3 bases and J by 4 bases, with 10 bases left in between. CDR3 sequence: CATSSVRGYEQYF. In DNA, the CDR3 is TGTGCCACCAGCAGCGTCCGGGGTTACGAGCAGTACTTC.

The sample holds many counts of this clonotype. CDR3 sequence: CASSKPTPRRANVLTF. In nucleotides, the CDR3 is TGTGCCAGCAGCAAACCTACACCACGCAGGGCCAACGTCCTGACTTTC. The V gene is TRBV14, the J gene TRBJ2-6; no clear D. This CDR3 contains 16 residues. The germline CDR1 and CDR2 sequences are SGHDN and FVKESK. Trimming removed 5 bases from V and 5 bases from J, with 16 bases in between.

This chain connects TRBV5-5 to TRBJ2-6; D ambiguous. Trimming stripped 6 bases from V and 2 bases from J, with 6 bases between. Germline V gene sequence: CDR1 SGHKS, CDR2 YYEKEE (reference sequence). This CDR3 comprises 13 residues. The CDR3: CASMAPGANVLTF. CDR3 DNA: TGTGCCAGCATGGCCCCTGGGGCCAACGTCCTGACTTTC.

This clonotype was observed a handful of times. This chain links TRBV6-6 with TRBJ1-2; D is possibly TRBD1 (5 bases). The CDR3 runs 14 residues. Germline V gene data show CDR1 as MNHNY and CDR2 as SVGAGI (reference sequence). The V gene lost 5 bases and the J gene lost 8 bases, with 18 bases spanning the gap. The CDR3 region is CASSAPGTPRGYTF. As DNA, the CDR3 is TGTGCCAGCAGTGCTCCCGGGACCCCGAGGGGCTACACCTTC.

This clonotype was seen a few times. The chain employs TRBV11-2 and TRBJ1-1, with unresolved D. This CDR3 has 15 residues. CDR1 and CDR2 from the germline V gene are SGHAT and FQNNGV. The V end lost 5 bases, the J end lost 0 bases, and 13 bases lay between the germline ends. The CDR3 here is CASSVPTVVNTEAFF. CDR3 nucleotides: TGTGCCAGCAGCGTCCCGACGGTAGTGAACACTGAAGCTTTCTTT.

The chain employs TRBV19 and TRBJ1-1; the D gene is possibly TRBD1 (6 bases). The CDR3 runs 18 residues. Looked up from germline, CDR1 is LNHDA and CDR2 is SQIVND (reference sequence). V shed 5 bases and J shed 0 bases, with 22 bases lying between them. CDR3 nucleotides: TGTGCCAGTAGTTACGTAACAGGGTATCTAGTGGTGAACACTGAAGCTTTCTTT. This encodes CASSYVTGYLVVNTEAFF.

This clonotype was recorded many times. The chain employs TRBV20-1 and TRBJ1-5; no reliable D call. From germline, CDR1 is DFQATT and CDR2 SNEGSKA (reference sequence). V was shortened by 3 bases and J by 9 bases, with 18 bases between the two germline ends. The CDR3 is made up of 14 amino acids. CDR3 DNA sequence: TGCAGTGCTAGTCAGGTGGGGAGCAATTGGCCCCAGCATTTT. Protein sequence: CSASQVGSNWPQHF.

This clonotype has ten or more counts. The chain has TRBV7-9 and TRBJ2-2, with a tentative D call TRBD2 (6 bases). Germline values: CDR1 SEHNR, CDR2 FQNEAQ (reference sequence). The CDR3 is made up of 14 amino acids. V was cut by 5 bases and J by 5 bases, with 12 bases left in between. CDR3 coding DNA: TGTGCCAGCAGCAGCTTTGCGGGAACCGGGGAGCTGTTTTTT. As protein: CASSSFAGTGELFF.

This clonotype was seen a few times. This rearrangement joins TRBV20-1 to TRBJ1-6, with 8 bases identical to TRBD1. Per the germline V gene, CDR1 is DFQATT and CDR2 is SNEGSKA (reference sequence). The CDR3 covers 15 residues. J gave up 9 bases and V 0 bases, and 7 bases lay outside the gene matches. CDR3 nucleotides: TGCAGTGCTAGAGATGAGGACAGGGAGGCTTCACCCCTCCACTTT. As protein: CSARDEDREASPLHF.

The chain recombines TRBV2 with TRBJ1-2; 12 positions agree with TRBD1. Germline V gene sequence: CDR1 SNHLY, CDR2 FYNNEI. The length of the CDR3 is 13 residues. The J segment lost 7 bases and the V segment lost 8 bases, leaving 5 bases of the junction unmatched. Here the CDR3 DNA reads TGTGCCAGCGGCGGGACAGGGGGCATTGGCTACACCTTC. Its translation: CASGGTGGIGYTF.

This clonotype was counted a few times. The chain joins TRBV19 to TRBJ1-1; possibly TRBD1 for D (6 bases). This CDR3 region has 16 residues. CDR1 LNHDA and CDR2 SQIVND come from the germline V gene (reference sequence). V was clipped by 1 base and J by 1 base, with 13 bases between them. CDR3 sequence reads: CASSIGPGEGNTEAFF. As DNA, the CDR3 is TGTGCCAGTAGTATAGGCCCAGGGGAAGGGAACACTGAAGCTTTCTTT.

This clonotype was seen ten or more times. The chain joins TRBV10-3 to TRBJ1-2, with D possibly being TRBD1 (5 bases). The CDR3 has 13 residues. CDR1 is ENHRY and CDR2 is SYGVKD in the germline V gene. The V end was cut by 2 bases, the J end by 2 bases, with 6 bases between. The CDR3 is CAISERDNYGYTF. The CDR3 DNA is TGTGCCATCAGTGAGCGGGACAACTATGGCTACACCTTC.

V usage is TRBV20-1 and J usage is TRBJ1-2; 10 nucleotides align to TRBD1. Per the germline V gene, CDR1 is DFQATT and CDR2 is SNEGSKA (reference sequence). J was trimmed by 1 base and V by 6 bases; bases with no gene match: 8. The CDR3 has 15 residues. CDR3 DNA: TGCAGTGCCAGGGACAGGGGCTTGAGTAACTATGGCTACACCTTC. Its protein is CSARDRGLSNYGYTF.

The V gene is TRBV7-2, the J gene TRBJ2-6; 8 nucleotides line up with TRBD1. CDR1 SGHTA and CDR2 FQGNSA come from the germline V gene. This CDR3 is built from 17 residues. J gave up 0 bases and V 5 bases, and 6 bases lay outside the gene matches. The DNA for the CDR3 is TGTGCCAGCAGCCCCGACAGGGGATACTCTGGGGCCAACGTCCTGACTTTC. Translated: CASSPDRGYSGANVLTF.

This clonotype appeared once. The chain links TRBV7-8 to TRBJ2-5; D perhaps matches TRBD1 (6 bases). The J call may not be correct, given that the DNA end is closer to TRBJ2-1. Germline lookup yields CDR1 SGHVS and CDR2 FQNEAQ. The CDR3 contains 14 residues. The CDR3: CASSFVQGLGEQFF. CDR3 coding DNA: TGTGCCAGCAGCTTTGTCCAGGGGTTAGGTGAGCAGTTCTTC.

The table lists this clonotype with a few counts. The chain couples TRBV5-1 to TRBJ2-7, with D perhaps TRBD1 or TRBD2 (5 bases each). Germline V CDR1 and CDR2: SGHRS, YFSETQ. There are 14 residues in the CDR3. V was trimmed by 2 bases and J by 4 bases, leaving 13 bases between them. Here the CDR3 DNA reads TGCGCCAGCAGCTTATGGGACGGCACTTACGAGCAGTACTTC. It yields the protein CASSLWDGTYEQYF.

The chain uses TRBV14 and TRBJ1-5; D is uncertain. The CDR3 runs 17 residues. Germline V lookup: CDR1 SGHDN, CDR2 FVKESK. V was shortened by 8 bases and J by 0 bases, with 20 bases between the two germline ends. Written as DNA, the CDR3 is TGTGCCAGCCTACTTACACCCAAGGTGTATAGCAATCAGCCCCAGCATTTT. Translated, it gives CASLLTPKVYSNQPQHF.

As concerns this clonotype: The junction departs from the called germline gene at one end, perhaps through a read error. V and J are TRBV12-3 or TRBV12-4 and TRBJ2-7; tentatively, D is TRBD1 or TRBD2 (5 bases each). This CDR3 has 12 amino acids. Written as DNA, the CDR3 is TGTGCCAGCAGTCCCGGGGCCGGGGAGCTGTACTTC. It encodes CASSPGAGELYF.

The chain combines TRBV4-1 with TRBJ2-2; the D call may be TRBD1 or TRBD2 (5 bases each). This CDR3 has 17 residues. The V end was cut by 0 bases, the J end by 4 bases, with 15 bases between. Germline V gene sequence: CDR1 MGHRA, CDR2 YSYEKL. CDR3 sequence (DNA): TGCGCCAGCAGCCAAGATAGTTGGGGGTCGGGCACCGGGGAGCTGTTTTTT. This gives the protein CASSQDSWGSGTGELFF.

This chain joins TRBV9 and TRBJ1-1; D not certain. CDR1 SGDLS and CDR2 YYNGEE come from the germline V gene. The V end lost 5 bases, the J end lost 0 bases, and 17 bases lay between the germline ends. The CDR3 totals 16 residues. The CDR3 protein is CASSYSNGLMNTEAFF. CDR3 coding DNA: TGTGCCAGCAGTTACTCAAACGGCTTAATGAACACTGAAGCTTTCTTT.

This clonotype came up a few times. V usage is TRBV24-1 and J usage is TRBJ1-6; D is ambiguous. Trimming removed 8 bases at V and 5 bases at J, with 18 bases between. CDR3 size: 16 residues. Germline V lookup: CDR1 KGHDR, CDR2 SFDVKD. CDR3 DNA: TGTGCCACCAATAACCCTACCTCGGAAAATAATTCACCCCTCCACTTT. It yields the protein CATNNPTSENNSPLHF.

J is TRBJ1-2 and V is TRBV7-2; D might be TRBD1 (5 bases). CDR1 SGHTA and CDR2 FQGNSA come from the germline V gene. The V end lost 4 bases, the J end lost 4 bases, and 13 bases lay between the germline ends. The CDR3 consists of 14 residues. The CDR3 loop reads CASSSLTGIYGYTF. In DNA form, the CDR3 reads TGTGCCAGCAGCTCCCTCACAGGAATCTATGGCTACACCTTC.

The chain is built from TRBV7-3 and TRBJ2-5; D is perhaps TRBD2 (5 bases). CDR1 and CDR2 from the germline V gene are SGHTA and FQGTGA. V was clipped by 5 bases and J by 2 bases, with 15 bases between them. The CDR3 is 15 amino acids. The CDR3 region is CASSPISSSQETQYF. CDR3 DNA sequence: TGTGCCAGCAGCCCCATTTCTAGCAGTCAAGAGACCCAGTACTTC.

As DNA, the CDR3 is TGTGCCAGTAGTACCCGGACAAATCTGGGTACTGAAGCTTTCTTT. Residues: CASSTRTNLGTEAFF. This chain joins TRBV19 and TRBJ1-1; D is perhaps TRBD1 (5 bases). V gave up 4 bases and J gave up 5 bases, with 17 bases separating them. The germline gives CDR1 LNHDA, CDR2 SQIVND (reference sequence). The CDR3 spans 15 residues.

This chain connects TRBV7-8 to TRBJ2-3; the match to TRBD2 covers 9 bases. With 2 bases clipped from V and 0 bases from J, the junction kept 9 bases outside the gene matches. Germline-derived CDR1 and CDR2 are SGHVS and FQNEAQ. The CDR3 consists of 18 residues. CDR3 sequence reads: CASSLISGGPQSTDTQYF. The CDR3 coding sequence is TGTGCCAGCAGCTTAATTAGCGGGGGCCCTCAAAGCACAGATACGCAGTATTTT.

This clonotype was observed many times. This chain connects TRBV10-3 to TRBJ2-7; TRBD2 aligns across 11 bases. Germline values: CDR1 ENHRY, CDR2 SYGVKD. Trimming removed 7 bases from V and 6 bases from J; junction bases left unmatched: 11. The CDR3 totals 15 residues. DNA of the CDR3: TGTGCCATCAACCCCGGGATAGCGGGAGGGACCGAGCAGTACTTC. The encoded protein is CAINPGIAGGTEQYF.

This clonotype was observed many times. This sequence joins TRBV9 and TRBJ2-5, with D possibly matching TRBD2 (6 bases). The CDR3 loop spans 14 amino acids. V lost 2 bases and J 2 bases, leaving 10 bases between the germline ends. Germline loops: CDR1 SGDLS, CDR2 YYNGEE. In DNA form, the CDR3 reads TGTGCCAGCAGCGTTAGCGGACTTCAAGAGACCCAGTACTTC. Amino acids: CASSVSGLQETQYF.